This T cell receptor beta chain appears in the sequencing data of a study of cytomegalovirus exposure and HLA in healthy donors. Amplification used 60 Vbeta primers and 13 Jbeta primers. TCRdb keeps only in-frame clones here, not all; method: immunoSEQ multiplex PCR. The data hold 100,000 to 120,000 clones, with around 70% observed a single time. Germline lookup yields CDR1 MNHEY and CDR2 SVGAGI. This CDR3 is 16 amino acids long. The ends lost 2 bases at V and 7 bases at J; junction bases unmatched: 9. The TCR was taken from a man aged 35-49 years in good health and CMV-seronegative. The V call is TRBV6-5, the J call TRBJ2-5, with TRBD2 matching over 11 bases. The sequencing input was PBMCs. In nucleotides, the CDR3 is TGTGCCAGCAGTTACGGAACTAGCGGGAGTTCGGGGACCCAGTACTTC. Translated: CASSYGTSGSSGTQYF.